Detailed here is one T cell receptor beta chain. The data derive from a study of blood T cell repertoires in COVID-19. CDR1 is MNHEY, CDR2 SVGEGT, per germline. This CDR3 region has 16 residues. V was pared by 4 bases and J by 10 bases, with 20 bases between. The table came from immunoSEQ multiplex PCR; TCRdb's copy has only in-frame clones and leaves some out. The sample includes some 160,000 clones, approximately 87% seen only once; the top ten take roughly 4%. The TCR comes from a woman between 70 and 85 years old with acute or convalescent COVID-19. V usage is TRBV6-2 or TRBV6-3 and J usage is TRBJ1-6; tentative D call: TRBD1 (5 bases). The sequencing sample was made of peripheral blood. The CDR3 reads CASSLRQIGGWSPLHF. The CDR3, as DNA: TGTGCCAGCAGTTTACGACAGATCGGCGGTTGGTCACCCCTCCACTTT.